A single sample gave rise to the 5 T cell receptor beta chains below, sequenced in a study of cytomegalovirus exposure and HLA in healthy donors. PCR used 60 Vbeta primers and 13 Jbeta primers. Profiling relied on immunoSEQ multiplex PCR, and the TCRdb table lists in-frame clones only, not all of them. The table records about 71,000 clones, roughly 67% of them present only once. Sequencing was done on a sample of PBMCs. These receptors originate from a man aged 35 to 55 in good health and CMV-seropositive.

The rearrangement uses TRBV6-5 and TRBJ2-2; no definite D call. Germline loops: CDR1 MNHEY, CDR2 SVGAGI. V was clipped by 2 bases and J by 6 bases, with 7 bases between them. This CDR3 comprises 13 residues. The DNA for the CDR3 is TGTGCCAGCAGTTACCCGAGCGCCGGGGAGCTGTTTTTT. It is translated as CASSYPSAGELFF.

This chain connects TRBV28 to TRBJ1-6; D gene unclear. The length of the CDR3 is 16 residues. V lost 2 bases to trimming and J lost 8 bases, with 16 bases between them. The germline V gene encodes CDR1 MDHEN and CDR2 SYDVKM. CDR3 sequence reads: CASSLVSWGVDSPLHF. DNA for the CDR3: TGTGCCAGCAGTTTAGTCTCCTGGGGAGTCGATTCACCCCTCCACTTT.

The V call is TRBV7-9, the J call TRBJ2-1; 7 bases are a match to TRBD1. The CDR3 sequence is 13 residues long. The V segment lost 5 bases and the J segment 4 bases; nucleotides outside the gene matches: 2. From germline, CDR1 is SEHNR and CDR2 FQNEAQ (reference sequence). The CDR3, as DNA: TGTGCCAGCAGCCCGACAGGGTACAATGAGCAGTTCTTC. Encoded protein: CASSPTGYNEQFF. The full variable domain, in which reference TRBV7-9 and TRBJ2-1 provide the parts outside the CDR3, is DTGVSQNPRHKITKRGQNVTFRCDPISEHNRLYWYRQTLGQGPEFLTYFQNEAQLEKSRLLSDRFSAERPKGSFSTLEIQRTEQGDSAMYLCASSPTGYNEQFFGPGTRLTVL.

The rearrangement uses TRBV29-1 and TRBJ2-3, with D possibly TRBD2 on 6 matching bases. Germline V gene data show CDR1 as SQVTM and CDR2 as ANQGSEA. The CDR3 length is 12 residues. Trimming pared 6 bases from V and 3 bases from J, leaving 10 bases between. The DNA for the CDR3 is TGCAGCGTAGCGGGTCAGACAGATACGCAGTATTTT. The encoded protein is CSVAGQTDTQYF.

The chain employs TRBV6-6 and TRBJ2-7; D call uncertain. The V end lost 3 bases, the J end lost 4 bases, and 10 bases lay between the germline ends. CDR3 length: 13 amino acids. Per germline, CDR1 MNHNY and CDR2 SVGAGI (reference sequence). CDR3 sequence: CASSYPPTYEQYF. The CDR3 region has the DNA TGTGCCAGCAGTTATCCACCGACATACGAGCAGTACTTC.